Following are 9 T cell receptor beta chains from one sample sequenced in a study of T cell repertoires in cytomegalovirus infection. TCRdb re-analysed the reads in MiXCR, keeping a single row per CDR3 protein. This table has hundreds of thousands of distinct CDR3 sequences, more than 25% appearing once. The antigens these receptors bind are not known. This specimen was cultured CD8+ T cells from PBMCs, taken from culture after CMV antigen stimulation. The receptors shown here come from a human donor in good health (CMV status not recorded). Some clones in this sample may be carry-over from other donors' samples.

At least ten counts were recorded for this clonotype. This chain links TRBV12-3 or TRBV12-4 with TRBJ1-1; D ambiguous. V lost 6 bases and J 7 bases, leaving 15 bases between the germline ends. This CDR3 contains 13 residues. In DNA, the CDR3 is TGTGCCAGCAGCCAGACACCGAGGGTTGAAGCTTTCTTT. The encoded protein is CASSQTPRVEAFF.

The CDR3 region is CASSHVPSTDTQYF. The DNA for the CDR3 is TGTGCCAGCAGTCACGTCCCTAGCACAGATACGCAGTATTTT. The chain employs TRBV6-2 or TRBV6-3 and TRBJ2-3; D gene unclear. The CDR3 sequence is 14 residues long. Germline V gene lookup returns CDR1 MNHEY and CDR2 SVGEGT. V shed 5 bases and J shed 0 bases, with 9 bases lying between them.

A few counts support this clonotype. The chain has TRBV6-1 and TRBJ1-2; TRBD1 matches at 9 bases. The CDR3 consists of 12 residues. Germline trimming cut 8 bases from V and 7 bases from J; bases unmatched to any gene: 5. Germline CDR1 MNHNS, CDR2 SASEGT. This CDR3 is CASDRGASGYTF. DNA of the CDR3: TGTGCCAGCGACAGGGGGGCTTCTGGCTACACCTTC.

This clonotype turned up a few times. The V call is TRBV28, the J call TRBJ1-2, with D perhaps matching TRBD1 (5 bases). V lost 4 bases to trimming and J lost 0 bases, with 15 bases between them. Germline V gene lookup returns CDR1 MDHEN and CDR2 SYDVKM. This CDR3 has 16 amino acids. Here the CDR3 DNA reads TGTGCCAGCAGTTCGGGGGAGGCTCGAGCTAACTATGGCTACACCTTC. This sequence encodes CASSSGEARANYGYTF.

This clonotype was seen only a few times. V gene TRBV20-1 combines with J gene TRBJ2-1, with a weak D call TRBD1 (6 bases). V gave up 1 base and J gave up 4 bases, with 11 bases separating them. Germline CDR1 is DFQATT and CDR2 is SNEGSKA (reference sequence). The CDR3 runs 14 residues. The chain's CDR3 is CSARGDTQYNEQFF. The CDR3 DNA sequence: TGCAGTGCTAGAGGGGACACCCAGTACAATGAGCAGTTCTTC.

The rearrangement joins TRBV6-6 to TRBJ2-4; TRBD2 matches 13 bases. Losses at the gene ends were 8 bases for V and 0 bases for J; bases not matched to a gene: 13. Germline assignment: CDR1 MNHNY and CDR2 SVGAGI (reference sequence). This CDR3 contains 19 residues. CDR3 residues: CASGFGTSGVDLAKNIQYF. In nucleotides, the CDR3 is TGTGCCAGCGGCTTTGGGACTAGCGGGGTTGACCTAGCCAAAAACATTCAGTACTTC.

The chain recombines TRBV10-3 with TRBJ2-7; 9 nucleotides line up with TRBD1. Germline V gene sequence: CDR1 ENHRY, CDR2 SYGVKD. The CDR3 runs 15 residues. Unmatched junction bases numbered 9, after V lost 0 bases and J lost 9 bases. The CDR3 spells CAISESGQGIYPQYV. CDR3 DNA sequence: TGTGCCATCAGTGAGTCGGGACAGGGAATTTATCCGCAGTACGTC.

This clonotype was observed many times. The V gene is TRBV6-2 or TRBV6-3, the J gene TRBJ2-1; D uncertain. This CDR3 contains 13 residues. CDR1 and CDR2 (germline): MNHEY, SVGEGT. With 2 bases removed from V and 2 bases from J, the gap between germline ends came to 4 bases. The CDR3 region is CASSYRTYNEQFF. In nucleotides, the CDR3 is TGTGCCAGCAGTTACAGGACCTACAATGAGCAGTTCTTC.

There are many counts of this clonotype. The genes are TRBV7-2 and TRBJ1-5, with D unclear. Trimming removed 1 base at V and 0 bases at J, with 7 bases between. The germline CDR1 and CDR2 sequences are SGHTA and FQGNSA. CDR3 length equals 15 residues. CDR3 sequence reads: CASSLGLGSNQPQHF. The CDR3 nucleotides are TGTGCCAGCAGCTTAGGGCTAGGTAGCAATCAGCCCCAGCATTTT.